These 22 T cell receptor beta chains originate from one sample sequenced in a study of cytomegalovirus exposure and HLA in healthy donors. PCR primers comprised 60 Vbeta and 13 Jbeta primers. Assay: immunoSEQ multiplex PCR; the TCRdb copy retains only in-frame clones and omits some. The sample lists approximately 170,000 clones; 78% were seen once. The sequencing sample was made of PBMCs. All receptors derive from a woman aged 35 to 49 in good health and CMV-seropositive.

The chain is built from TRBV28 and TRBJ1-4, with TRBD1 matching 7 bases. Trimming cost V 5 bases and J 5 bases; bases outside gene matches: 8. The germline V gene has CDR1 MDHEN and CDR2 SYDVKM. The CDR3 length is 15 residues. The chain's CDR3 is CASSPTGEINEKLFF. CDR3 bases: TGTGCCAGCAGTCCCACAGGGGAAATAAATGAAAAACTGTTTTTT.

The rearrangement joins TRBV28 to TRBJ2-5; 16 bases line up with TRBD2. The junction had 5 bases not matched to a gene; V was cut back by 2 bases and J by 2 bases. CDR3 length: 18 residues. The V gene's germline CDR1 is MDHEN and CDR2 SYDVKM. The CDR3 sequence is CASSLGTSGGAGQETQYF. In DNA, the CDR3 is TGTGCCAGCAGTTTAGGGACTAGCGGGGGGGCGGGTCAAGAGACCCAGTACTTC.

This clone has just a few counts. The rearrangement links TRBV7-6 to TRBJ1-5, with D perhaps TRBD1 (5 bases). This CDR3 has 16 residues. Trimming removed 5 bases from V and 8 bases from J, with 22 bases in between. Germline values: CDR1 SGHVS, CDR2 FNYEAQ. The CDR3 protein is CASSPMPSQGGKPQHF. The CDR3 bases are TGTGCCAGCAGCCCGATGCCCAGCCAGGGAGGGAAGCCCCAGCATTTT. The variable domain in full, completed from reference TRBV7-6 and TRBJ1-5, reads GAGVSQSPRYKVTKRGQDVALRCDPISGHVSLYWYRQALGQGPEFLTYFNYEAQQDKSGLPNDRFSAERPEGSISTLTIQRTEQRDSAMYRCASSPMPSQGGKPQHFGDGTRLSIL.

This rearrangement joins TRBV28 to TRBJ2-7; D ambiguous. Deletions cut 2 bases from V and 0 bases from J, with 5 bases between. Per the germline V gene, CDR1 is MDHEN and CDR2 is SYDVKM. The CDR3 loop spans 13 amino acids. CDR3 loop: CASSLASSYEQYF. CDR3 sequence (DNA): TGTGCCAGCAGTTTAGCGAGCTCCTACGAGCAGTACTTC. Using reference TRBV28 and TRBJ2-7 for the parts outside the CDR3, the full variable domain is DVKVTQSSRYLVKRTGEKVFLECVQDMDHENMFWYRQDPGLGLRLIYFSYDVKMKEKGDIPEGYSVSREKKERFSLILESASTNQTSMYLCASSLASSYEQYFGPGTRLTVT.

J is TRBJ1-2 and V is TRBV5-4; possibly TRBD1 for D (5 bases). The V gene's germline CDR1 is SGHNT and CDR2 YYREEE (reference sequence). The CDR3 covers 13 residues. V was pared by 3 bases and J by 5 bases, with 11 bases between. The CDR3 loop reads CASSSGGGYGYTF. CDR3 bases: TGTGCCAGCAGCTCCGGGGGGGGGTATGGCTACACCTTC.

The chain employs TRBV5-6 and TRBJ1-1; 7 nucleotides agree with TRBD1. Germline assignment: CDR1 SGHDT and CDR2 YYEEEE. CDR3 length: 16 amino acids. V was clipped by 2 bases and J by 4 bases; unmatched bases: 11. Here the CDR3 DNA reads TGTGCCAGCAGCTTAACTCAGGGGGTAGGGGTCACTGAAGCTTTCTTT. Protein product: CASSLTQGVGVTEAFF.

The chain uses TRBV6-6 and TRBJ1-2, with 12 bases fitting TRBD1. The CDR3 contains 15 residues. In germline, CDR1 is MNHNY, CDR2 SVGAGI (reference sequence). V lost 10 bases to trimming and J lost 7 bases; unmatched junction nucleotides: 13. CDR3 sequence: CATKGQGASWSGYTF. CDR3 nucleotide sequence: TGTGCCACTAAGGGACAGGGGGCTAGTTGGTCTGGCTACACCTTC.

In DNA, the CDR3 is TGTGCCAGCTCACCCGTTGTAGGAGGACAGGGTTTTTTTCAGCCCCAGCATTTT. Amino acids: CASSPVVGGQGFFQPQHF. V usage is TRBV18 and J usage is TRBJ1-5, with 8 nucleotides matching TRBD1. Germline CDR1 reads KGHSH; CDR2 reads LQKENI. V was pared by 3 bases and J by 6 bases, with 16 bases of the junction left unmatched. CDR3 length: 18 residues.

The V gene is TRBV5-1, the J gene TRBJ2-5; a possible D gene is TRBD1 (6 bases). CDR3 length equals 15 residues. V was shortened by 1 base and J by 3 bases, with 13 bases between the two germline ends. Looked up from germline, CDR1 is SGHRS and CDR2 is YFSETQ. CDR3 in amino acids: CASSLSPGQKETQYF. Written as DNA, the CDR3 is TGCGCCAGCAGCTTGTCCCCTGGACAGAAAGAGACCCAGTACTTC.

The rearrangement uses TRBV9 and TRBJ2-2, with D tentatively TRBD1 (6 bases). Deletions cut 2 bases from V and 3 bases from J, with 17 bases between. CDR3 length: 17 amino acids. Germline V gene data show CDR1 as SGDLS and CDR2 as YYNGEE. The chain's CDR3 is CASSVSVVGADTGELFF. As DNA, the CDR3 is TGTGCCAGCAGCGTCTCGGTTGTGGGGGCTGACACCGGGGAGCTGTTTTTT.

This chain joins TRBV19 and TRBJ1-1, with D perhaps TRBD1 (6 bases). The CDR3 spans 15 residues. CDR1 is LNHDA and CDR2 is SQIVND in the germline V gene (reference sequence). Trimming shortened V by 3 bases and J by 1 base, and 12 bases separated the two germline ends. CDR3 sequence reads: CASSMAGTTNTEAFF. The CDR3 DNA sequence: TGTGCCAGTAGTATGGCCGGGACAACGAACACTGAAGCTTTCTTT.

The chain's CDR3 is CASSLMSGLLQETQYF. The CDR3, as DNA: TGTGCCAGCAGCTTAATGAGCGGACTCCTCCAAGAGACCCAGTACTTC. The J gene is TRBJ2-5, the V gene TRBV7-9, with D maybe TRBD2 (5 bases). The CDR3 totals 16 residues. V lost 2 bases and J lost 1, with 14 bases in between. Germline V CDR1 and CDR2: SEHNR, FQNEAQ (reference sequence).

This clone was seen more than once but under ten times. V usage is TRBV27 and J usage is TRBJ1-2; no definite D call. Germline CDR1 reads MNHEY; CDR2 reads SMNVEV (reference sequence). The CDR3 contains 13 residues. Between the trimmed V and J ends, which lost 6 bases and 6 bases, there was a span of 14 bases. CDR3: CASSNGVGNGYTF. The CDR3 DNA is TGTGCCAGCAGCAACGGGGTTGGGAATGGCTACACCTTC.

The CDR3 nucleotides read TGCGCCAGCAGCTTGGCGGGGGGGTCCACAGATACGCAGTATTTT. It is translated as CASSLAGGSTDTQYF. The rearrangement links TRBV5-1 to TRBJ2-3; 8 positions match TRBD2. The CDR3 loop spans 15 amino acids. CDR1 and CDR2 from the germline V gene are SGHRS and YFSETQ. The ends lost 0 bases at V and 2 bases at J; junction bases unmatched: 2.

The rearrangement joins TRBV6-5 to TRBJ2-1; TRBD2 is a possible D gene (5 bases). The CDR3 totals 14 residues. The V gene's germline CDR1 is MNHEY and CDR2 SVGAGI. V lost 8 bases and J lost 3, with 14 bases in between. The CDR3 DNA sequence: TGTGCCAGCCAACTAGGGCAACTCTACAATGAGCAGTTCTTC. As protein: CASQLGQLYNEQFF.

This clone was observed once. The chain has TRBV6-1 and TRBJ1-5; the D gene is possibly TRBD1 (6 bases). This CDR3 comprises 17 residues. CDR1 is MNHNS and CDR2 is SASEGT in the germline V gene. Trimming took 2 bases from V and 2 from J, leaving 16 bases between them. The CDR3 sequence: CASSERLLTGGNQPQHF. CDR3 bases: TGTGCCAGCAGTGAACGCCTTTTGACAGGCGGCAATCAGCCCCAGCATTTT.

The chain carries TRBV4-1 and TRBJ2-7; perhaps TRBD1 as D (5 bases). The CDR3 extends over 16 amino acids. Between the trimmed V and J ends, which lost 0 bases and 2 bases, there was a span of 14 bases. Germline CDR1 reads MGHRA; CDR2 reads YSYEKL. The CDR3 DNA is TGCGCCAGCAGCCAAGATGCAGGGCCGCGAACCTACGAGCAGTACTTC. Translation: CASSQDAGPRTYEQYF.

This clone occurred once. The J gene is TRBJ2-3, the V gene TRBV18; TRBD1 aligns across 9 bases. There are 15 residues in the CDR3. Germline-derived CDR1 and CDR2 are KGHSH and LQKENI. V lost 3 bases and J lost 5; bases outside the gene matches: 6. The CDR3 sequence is CASSPGGQGVDTQYF. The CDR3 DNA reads TGTGCCAGCTCACCGGGGGGACAGGGCGTAGATACGCAGTATTTT.

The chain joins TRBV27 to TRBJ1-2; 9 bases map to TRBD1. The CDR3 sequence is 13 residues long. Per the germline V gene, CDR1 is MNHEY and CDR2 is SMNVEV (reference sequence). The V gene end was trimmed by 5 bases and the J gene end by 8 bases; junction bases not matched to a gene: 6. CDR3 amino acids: CASSQQGAGGYTF. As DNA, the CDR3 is TGTGCCAGCAGTCAACAGGGGGCGGGGGGCTACACCTTC.

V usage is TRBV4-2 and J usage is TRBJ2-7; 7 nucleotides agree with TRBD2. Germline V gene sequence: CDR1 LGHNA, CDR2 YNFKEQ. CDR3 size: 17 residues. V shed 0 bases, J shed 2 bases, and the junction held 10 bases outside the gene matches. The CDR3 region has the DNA TGTGCCAGCAGCCAAGATTCGGCGGGGGAGACCACCTACGAGCAGTACTTC. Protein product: CASSQDSAGETTYEQYF.

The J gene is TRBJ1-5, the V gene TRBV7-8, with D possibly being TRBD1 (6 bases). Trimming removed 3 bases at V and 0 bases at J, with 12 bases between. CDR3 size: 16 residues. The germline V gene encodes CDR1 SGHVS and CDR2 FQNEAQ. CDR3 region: CASSFKTGTSNQPQHF. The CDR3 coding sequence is TGTGCCAGCAGCTTTAAAACAGGGACTAGCAATCAGCCCCAGCATTTT.

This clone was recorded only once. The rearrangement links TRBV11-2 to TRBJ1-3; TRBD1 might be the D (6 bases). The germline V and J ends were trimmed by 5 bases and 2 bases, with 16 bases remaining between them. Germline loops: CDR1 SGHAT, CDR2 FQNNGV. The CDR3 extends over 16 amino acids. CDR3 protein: CASSPRPRTAGNTIYF. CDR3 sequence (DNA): TGTGCCAGCAGCCCCAGACCCCGGACAGCTGGAAACACCATATATTTT.